A single sample gave rise to the 14 T cell receptor beta chains below, sequenced in a study of blood T cell repertoires in COVID-19. Libraries were prepared by immunoSEQ multiplex PCR; TCRdb keeps only in-frame clonotypes and omits some of them. The profile shows fewer than 500,000 clones, around 87% of them singletons. Sequencing was done on a sample of PBMCs or T cells enriched from blood (not recorded which). The receptors stem from a man aged 25-45 years who had recovered from COVID-19.

This clone has more than one count but fewer than ten. The chain uses TRBV4-2 and TRBJ1-2; a weak D match, TRBD1 (6 bases). From germline, CDR1 is LGHNA and CDR2 YNFKEQ. V was pared by 3 bases and J by 5 bases, with 13 bases between. The CDR3 contains 14 residues. Here the CDR3 reads CASSQGGGRYGYTF. Here the CDR3 DNA reads TGTGCCAGCAGCCAGGGAGGGGGTCGGTATGGCTACACCTTC.

This chain uses TRBV5-4 with TRBJ1-3; no clear D gene. The CDR3 has 13 residues. CDR1 is SGHNT, CDR2 YYREEE, per germline (reference sequence). V shed 5 bases and J shed 0 bases, with 6 bases lying between them. The CDR3 loop is CASRQISGNTIYF. Written as DNA, the CDR3 is TGTGCCAGCAGACAGATCTCTGGAAACACCATATATTTT.

The rearrangement links TRBV4-3 to TRBJ2-3, with D maybe TRBD2 (6 bases). The CDR3 loop spans 16 amino acids. Looked up from germline, CDR1 is LGHNA and CDR2 is YSLEER. With 0 bases removed from V and 7 bases from J, the gap between germline ends came to 17 bases. This CDR3 reads CASSQDMGGPRNTQYF. CDR3 DNA: TGCGCCAGCAGCCAAGATATGGGGGGTCCGAGGAATACGCAGTATTTT.

In DNA, the CDR3 is TGTGCCAGCAGTTACGACAGGGCCGAGCGTGGCACTGAAGCTTTCTTT. Translated, it gives CASSYDRAERGTEAFF. The chain is built from TRBV6-5 and TRBJ1-1; the match to TRBD1 covers 7 bases. V trimming: 2 bases; J trimming: 4 bases; junction bases outside the gene matches: 10. The CDR3 contains 16 residues. Germline V CDR1 and CDR2: MNHEY, SVGAGI.

The genes are TRBV7-9 and TRBJ2-5, with 7 bases fitting TRBD1. Germline-derived CDR1 and CDR2 are SEHNR and FQNEAQ (reference sequence). The CDR3 is 17 residues long. Trimming cost V 4 bases and J 5 bases; bases outside gene matches: 16. Here the CDR3 DNA reads TGTGCCAGCAGCTCCCTGTTCCAGGGGGTCTACGTTGAGACCCAGTACTTC. It specifies CASSSLFQGVYVETQYF.

The chain uses TRBV6-2 or TRBV6-3 and TRBJ1-3; D is uncertain. This CDR3 is built from 16 residues. The V end was cut by 0 bases, the J end by 0 bases, with 9 bases between. Germline values: CDR1 MNHEY, CDR2 SVGEGT. CDR3 in amino acids: CASSYSPPTSGNTIYF. The CDR3 DNA follows: TGTGCCAGCAGTTACTCGCCACCTACCTCTGGAAACACCATATATTTT.

This clone was seen a single time. CDR3 residues: CASSVEGASTEAFF. Here the CDR3 DNA reads TGTGCCAGCAGCGTAGAAGGGGCGAGTACTGAAGCTTTCTTT. The rearrangement uses TRBV9 and TRBJ1-1, with D maybe TRBD1 (5 bases). Germline assignment: CDR1 SGDLS and CDR2 YYNGEE. This CDR3 contains 14 residues. V dropped 0 bases and J dropped 5 bases, with 11 bases sitting between them.

The V call is TRBV18, the J call TRBJ1-2, with TRBD1 matching over 8 bases. The CDR3 runs 13 residues. Germline loops: CDR1 KGHSH, CDR2 LQKENI. After removal of 3 bases from V and 8 bases from J, the junction contained 5 bases not matched to a gene. The CDR3 DNA reads TGTGCCAGCTCACCCGGGACAGGATGGGGCTACACCTTC. This encodes CASSPGTGWGYTF.

The J gene is TRBJ1-1, the V gene TRBV5-6; D call uncertain. The CDR3 is 11 residues long. The germline CDR1 and CDR2 sequences are SGHDT and YYEEEE. V lost 2 bases to trimming and J lost 8 bases, with 7 bases between them. The CDR3 DNA is TGTGCCAGCAGCTTTGCAGGAGAAGCTTTCTTT. The encoded protein is CASSFAGEAFF.

J is TRBJ1-3 and V is TRBV30, with 7 bases fitting TRBD1. This CDR3 is built from 13 residues. CDR1 GTSNPN and CDR2 SVGIG come from the germline V gene (reference sequence). Trimming at V came to 3 bases and at J to 10 bases, leaving 9 bases not matched to a gene. CDR3 region: CAWRSGGSHTIYF. In DNA form, the CDR3 reads TGTGCCTGGAGGTCAGGGGGTTCACATACCATATATTTT.

With regard to this clone: The sample has other DNA sequences that encode this CDR3 too. The chain is built from TRBV5-1 and TRBJ1-1; 8 nucleotides agree with TRBD1. The CDR3 extends over 13 amino acids. Germline CDR1 reads SGHRS; CDR2 reads YFSETQ. With V trimmed by 4 bases and J by 4 bases, 3 bases remained unmatched. The CDR3 protein is CASSLDRGTEAFF. DNA for the CDR3: TGCGCCAGCAGCCTCGACAGGGGCACTGAAGCTTTCTTT.

This chain joins TRBV5-1 and TRBJ2-3, with TRBD2 matching 10 bases. V shed 0 bases and J 4 bases; nucleotides not matched to a gene: 2. Per the germline V gene, CDR1 is SGHRS and CDR2 is YFSETQ. This CDR3 comprises 15 residues. This CDR3 reads CASSLDLAGADTQYF. The CDR3 DNA sequence: TGCGCCAGCAGCTTGGACCTAGCGGGGGCAGATACGCAGTATTTT.

The V call is TRBV12-3 or TRBV12-4, the J call TRBJ1-5; no clear D. V gave up 3 bases and J gave up 1 base, with 4 bases separating them. The CDR3 has 13 amino acids. The CDR3 is CASSFRSNQPQHF. The CDR3 region has the DNA TGTGCCAGCAGTTTCAGGAGCAATCAGCCCCAGCATTTT.

This clone has more than one count but fewer than ten. The chain has TRBV10-3 and TRBJ1-1, with TRBD1 as a possible D gene (5 bases). The CDR3 runs to 15 residues. The germline CDR1 and CDR2 sequences are ENHRY and SYGVKD. V dropped 3 bases and J dropped 0 bases, with 11 bases sitting between them. Written as DNA, the CDR3 is TGTGCCATCAGTGAAGGAGGGGCCATGAACACTGAAGCTTTCTTT. Translated: CAISEGGAMNTEAFF.